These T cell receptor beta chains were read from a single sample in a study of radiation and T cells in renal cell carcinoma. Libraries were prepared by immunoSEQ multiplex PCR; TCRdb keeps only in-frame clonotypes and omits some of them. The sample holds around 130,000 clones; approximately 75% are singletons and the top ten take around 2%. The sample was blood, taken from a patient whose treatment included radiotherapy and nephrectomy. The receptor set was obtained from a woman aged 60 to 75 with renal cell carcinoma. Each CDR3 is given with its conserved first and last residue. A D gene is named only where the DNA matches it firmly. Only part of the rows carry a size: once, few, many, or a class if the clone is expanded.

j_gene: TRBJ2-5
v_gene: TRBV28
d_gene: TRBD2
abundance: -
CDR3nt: TGTGCCAGCAGTCCTAGCGGGGGGGAGGAGACCCAGTACTTC
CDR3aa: CASSPSGGEETQYF

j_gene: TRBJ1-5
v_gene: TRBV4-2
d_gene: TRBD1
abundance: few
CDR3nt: TGTGCCAGCAGCCAAGCCGGACAGGGGGGTCAGCCCCAGCATTTT
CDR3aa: CASSQAGQGGQPQHF

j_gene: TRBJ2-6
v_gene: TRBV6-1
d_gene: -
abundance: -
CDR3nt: TGTGCCAGCAGTGAAGGCATAGGGCTCGTCCTGACTTTC
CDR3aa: CASSEGIGLVLTF

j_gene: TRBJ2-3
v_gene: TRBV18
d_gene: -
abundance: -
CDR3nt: TGTGCCAGCTCACCAGGCCGGGGGGATACGCAGTATTTT
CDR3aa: CASSPGRGDTQYF

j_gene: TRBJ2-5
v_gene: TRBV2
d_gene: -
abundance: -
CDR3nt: TGTGCCAGGGGACTGGAGAAAGAGACCCAGTACTTC
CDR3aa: CARGLEKETQYF

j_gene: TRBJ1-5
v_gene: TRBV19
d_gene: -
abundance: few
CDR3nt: TGTGCCAGTAGTCTCAACAGGAATCAGCCCCAGCATTTT
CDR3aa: CASSLNRNQPQHF

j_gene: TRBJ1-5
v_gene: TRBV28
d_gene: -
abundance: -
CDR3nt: TGTGCCATCCACACTCCCGGACTGGCCCAGCATTTT
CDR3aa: CAIHTPGLAQHF

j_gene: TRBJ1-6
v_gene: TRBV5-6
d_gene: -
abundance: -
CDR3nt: TGTGCCAGCAGCCCCTGGGACGTTTCCAATTCACCCCTCCACTTT
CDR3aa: CASSPWDVSNSPLHF

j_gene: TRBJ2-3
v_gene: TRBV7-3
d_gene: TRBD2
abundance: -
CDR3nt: TGTGCCAGCAGCTTAGATTCGAGCGGGAGGGGTACGCAGTATTTT
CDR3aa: CASSLDSSGRGTQYF

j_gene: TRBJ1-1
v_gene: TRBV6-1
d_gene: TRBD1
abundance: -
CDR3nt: TGTGCCAGCAGCCGGGACAGAGGAGCTTTCTTT
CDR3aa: CASSRDRGAFF

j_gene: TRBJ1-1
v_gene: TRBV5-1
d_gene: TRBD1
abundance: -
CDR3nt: TGCGCCAGCAGCTTAATACCGGGACAGAAAAACACTGAAGCTTTCTTT
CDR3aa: CASSLIPGQKNTEAFF